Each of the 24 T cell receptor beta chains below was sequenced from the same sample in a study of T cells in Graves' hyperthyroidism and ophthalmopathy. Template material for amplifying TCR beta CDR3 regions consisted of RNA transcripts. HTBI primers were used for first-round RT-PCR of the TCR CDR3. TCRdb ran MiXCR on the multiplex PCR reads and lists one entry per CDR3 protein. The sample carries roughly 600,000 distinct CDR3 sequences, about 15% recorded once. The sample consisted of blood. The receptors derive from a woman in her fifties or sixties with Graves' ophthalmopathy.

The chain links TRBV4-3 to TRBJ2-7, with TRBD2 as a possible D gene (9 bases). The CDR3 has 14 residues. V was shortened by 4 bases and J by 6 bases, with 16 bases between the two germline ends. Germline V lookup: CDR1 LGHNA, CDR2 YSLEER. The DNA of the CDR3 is TGCGCCAGCAGCCTAGCTAGCGGGACAGGCGAGCAGTACTTC. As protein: CASSLASGTGEQYF.

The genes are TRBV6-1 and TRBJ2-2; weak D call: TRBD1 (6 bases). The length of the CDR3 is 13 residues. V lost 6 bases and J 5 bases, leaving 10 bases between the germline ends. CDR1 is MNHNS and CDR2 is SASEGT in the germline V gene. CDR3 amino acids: CASSAGVTGELFF. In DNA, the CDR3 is TGTGCCAGCAGCGCAGGGGTTACCGGGGAGCTGTTTTTT.

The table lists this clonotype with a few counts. The CDR3 spells CASRSQGGGQNPHNEQFF. For the CDR3, the DNA is TGTGCCAGCAGATCTCAGGGAGGGGGACAAAACCCACACAATGAGCAGTTCTTC. V and J are TRBV6-1 and TRBJ2-1, with a weak D call TRBD2 (7 bases). CDR1 MNHNS and CDR2 SASEGT come from the germline V gene. The CDR3 runs to 18 residues. Trimming cost V 6 bases and J 5 bases, with 26 bases left between them.

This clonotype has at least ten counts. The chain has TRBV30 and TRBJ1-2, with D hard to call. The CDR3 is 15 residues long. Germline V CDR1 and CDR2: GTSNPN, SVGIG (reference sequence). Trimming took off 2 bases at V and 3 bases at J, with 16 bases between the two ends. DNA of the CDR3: TGTGCCTGGAGTAAGAGATTAGGGAAATACTATGGCTACACCTTC. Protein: CAWSKRLGKYYGYTF.

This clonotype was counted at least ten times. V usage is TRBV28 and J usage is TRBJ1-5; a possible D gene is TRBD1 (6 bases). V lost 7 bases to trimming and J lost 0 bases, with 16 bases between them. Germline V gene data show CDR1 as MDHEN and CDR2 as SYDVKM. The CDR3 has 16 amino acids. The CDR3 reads CASIPLEGGSNQPQHF. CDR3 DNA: TGTGCCAGCATTCCCCTAGAGGGGGGTAGCAATCAGCCCCAGCATTTT.

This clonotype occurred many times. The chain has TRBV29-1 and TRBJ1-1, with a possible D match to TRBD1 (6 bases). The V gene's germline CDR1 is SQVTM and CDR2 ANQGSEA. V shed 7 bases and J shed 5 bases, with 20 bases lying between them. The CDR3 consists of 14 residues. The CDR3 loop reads CSAQLGGGRTEAFF. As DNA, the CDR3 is TGCAGCGCCCAATTAGGGGGTGGCCGGACTGAAGCTTTCTTT. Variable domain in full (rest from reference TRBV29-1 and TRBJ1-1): SAVISQKPSRDICQRGTSLTIQCQVDSQVTMMFWYRQQPGQSLTLIATANQGSEATYESGFVIDKFPISRPNLTFSTLTVSNMSPEDSSIYLCSAQLGGGRTEAFFGQGTRLTVV.

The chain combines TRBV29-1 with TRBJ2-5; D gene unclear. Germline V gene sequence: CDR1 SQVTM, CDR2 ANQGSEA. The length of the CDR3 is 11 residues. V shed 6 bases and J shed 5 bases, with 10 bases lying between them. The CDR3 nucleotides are TGCAGCGTGGACGTTGGGGAGACCCAGTACTTC. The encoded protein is CSVDVGETQYF. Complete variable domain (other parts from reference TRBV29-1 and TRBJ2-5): SAVISQKPSRDICQRGTSLTIQCQVDSQVTMMFWYRQQPGQSLTLIATANQGSEATYESGFVIDKFPISRPNLTFSTLTVSNMSPEDSSIYLCSVDVGETQYFGPGTRLLVL.

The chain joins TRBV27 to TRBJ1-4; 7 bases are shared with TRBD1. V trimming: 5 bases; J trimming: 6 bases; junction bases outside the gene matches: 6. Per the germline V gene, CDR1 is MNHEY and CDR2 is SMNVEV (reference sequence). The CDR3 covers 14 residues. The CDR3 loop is CASSPDRVYEKLFF. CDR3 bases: TGTGCCAGCAGTCCCGACAGGGTTTATGAAAAACTGTTTTTT.

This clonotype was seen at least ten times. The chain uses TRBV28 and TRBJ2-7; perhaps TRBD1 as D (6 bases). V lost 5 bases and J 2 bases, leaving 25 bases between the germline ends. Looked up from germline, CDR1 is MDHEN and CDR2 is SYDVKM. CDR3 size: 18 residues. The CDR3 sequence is CASSVNSLGTLLTYEQYF. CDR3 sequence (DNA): TGTGCCAGCAGTGTTAATTCCTTGGGGACACTTCTAACCTACGAGCAGTACTTC.

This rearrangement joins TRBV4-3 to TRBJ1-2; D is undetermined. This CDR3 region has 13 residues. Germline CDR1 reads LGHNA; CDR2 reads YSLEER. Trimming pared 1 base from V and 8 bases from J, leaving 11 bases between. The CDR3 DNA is TGCGCCAGCAGCCAAGGTCTAGATGTCGGCTACACCTTC. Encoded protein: CASSQGLDVGYTF.

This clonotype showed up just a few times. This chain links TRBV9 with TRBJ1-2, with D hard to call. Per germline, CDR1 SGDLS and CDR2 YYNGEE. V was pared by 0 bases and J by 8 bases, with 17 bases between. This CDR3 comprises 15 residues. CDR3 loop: CASSVEEVLPPGYTF. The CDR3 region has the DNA TGTGCCAGCAGCGTAGAAGAAGTTCTACCCCCCGGCTACACCTTC.

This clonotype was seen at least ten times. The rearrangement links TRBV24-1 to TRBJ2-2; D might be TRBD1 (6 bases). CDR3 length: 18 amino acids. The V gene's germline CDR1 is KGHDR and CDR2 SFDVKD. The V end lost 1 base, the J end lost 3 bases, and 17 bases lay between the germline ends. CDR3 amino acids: CATSDFGRDPGDTGELFF. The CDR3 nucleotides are TGTGCCACCAGTGATTTCGGCAGGGACCCAGGGGACACCGGGGAGCTGTTTTTT.

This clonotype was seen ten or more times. CDR3 in amino acids: CASSPPGLAGLDTQYF. The CDR3 nucleotides read TGCGCCAGCAGCCCCCCGGGTCTAGCGGGTTTGGATACGCAGTATTTT. The V and J genes are TRBV5-1 and TRBJ2-3; 8 bases are shared with TRBD2. The V segment lost 4 bases and the J segment 6 bases; nucleotides outside the gene matches: 13. This CDR3 spans 16 amino acids. Germline CDR1 is SGHRS and CDR2 is YFSETQ.

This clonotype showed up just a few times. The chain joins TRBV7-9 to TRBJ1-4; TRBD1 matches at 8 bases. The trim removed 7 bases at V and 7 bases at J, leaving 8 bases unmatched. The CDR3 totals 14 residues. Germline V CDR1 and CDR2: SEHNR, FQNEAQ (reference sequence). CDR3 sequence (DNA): TGTGCCAGCACCGCGGCAGGGGGCCTTGAAAAACTGTTTTTT. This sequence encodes CASTAAGGLEKLFF. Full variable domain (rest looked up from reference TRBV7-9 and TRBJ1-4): DTGVSQNPRHKITKRGQNVTFRCDPISEHNRLYWYRQTLGQGPEFLTYFQNEAQLEKSRLLSDRFSAERPKGSFSTLEIQRTEQGDSAMYLCASTAAGGLEKLFFGSGTQLSVL.

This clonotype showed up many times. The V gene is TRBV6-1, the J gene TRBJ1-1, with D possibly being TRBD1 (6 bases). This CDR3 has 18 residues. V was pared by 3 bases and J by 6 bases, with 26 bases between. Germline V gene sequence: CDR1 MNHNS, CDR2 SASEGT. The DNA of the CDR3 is TGTGCCAGCAGTGAGGAGGGGGTGGGAATTACTATTAAGGCTGAAGCTTTCTTT. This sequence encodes CASSEEGVGITIKAEAFF.

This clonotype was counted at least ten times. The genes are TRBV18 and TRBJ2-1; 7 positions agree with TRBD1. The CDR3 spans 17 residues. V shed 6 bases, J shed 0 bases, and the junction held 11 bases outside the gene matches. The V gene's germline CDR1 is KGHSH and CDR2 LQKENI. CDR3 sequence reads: CASSPLLTGSSYNEQFF. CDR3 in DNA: TGTGCCAGCTCCCCGTTACTGACAGGGAGCTCCTACAATGAGCAGTTCTTC.

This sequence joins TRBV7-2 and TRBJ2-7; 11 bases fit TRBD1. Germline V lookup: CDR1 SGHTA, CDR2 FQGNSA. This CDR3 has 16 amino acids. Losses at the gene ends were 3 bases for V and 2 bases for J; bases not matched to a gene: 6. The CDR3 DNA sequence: TGTGCCAGCAGCTTCTCTCCGGGACAGGGGGCCTACGAGCAGTACTTC. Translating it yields CASSFSPGQGAYEQYF.

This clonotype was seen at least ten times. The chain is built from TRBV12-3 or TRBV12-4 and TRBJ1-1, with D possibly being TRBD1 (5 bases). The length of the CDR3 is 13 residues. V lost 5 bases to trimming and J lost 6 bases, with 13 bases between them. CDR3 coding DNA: TGTGCCAGCAGTCTCGCCCCGGGACCTGAAGCTTTCTTT. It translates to CASSLAPGPEAFF.

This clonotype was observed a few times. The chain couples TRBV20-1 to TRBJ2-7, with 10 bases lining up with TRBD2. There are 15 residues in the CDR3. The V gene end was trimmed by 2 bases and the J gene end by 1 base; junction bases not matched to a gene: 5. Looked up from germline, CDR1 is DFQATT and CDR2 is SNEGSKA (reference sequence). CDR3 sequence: CSARPRTSGSYEQYF. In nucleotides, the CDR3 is TGCAGTGCTAGACCTCGGACTAGCGGTTCCTACGAGCAGTACTTC.

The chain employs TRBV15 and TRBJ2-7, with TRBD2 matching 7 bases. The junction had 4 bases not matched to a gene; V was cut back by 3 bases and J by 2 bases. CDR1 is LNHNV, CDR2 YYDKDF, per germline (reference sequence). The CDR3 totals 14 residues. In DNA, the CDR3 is TGTGCCACCAGCAGCGGGGGGAGCCCCTACGAGCAGTACTTC. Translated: CATSSGGSPYEQYF. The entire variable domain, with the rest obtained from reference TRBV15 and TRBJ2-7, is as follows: DAMVIQNPRYQVTQFGKPVTLSCSQTLNHNVMYWYQQKSSQAPKLLFHYYDKDFNNEADTPDNFQSRRPNTSFCFLDIRSPGLGDTAMYLCATSSGGSPYEQYFGPGTRLTVT.

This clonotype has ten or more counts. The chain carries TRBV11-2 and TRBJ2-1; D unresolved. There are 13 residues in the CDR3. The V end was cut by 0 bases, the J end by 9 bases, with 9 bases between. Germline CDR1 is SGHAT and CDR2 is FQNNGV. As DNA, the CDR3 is TGTGCCAGCAGCTTAGATCGGACGGCTGAGCAGTTCTTC. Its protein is CASSLDRTAEQFF.

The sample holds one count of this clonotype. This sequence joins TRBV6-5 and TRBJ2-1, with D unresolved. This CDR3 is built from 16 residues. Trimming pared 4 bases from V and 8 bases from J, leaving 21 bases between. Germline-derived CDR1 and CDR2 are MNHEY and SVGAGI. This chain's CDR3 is CASSSPTTSGSDEQFF. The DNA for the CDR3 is TGTGCCAGCAGTTCACCGACCACTTCTGGGTCGGATGAGCAGTTCTTC.

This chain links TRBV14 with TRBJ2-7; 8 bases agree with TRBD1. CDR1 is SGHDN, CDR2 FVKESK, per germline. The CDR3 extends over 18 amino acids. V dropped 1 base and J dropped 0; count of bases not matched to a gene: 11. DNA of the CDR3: TGTGCCAGCAGCCAAGCAATTTCTAGGACAGGGACCTCCTACGAGCAGTACTTC. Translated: CASSQAISRTGTSYEQYF.

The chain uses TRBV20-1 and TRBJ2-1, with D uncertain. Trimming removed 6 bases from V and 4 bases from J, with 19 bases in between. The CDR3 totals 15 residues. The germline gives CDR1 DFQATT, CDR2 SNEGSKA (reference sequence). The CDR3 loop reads CSAKESAAPYNEQFF. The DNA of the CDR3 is TGCAGTGCCAAGGAGTCGGCTGCTCCATACAATGAGCAGTTCTTC.